This TCR beta chain was identified in a study of T-cell reconstitution after alpha-beta-depleted transplantation in children. Unique molecular identifiers were incorporated when the TCRbeta library was constructed. One entry per CDR3 protein results from TCRdb running MiXCR on the PCR reads. The sample has more than 200,000 distinct CDR3 sequences, approximately 9.9% seen once. V was pared by 4 bases and J by 4 bases, with 4 bases between. Looked up from germline, CDR1 is SGHTA and CDR2 is FQGNSA. The CDR3 sequence is 11 residues long. Ten or more counts support this clonotype. Source: PBMCs from the stem cell graft donor, taken from the stem cell graft. The sequence came from a human donor who donated a stem cell graft to a child with SCID. The chain has TRBV7-2 and TRBJ2-5; D gene ambiguous. The CDR3 is CASSSSETQYF. CDR3 sequence (DNA): TGTGCCAGCAGCTCCTCAGAGACCCAGTACTTC.